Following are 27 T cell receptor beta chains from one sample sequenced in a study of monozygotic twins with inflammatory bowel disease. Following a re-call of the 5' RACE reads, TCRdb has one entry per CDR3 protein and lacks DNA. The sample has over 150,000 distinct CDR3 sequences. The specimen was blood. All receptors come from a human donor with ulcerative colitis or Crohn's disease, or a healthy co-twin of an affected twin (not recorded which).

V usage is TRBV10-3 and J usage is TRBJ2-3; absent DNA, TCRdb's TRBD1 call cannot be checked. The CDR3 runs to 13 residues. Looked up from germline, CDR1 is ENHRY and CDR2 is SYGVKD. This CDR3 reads CAISEVQGNTQYF.

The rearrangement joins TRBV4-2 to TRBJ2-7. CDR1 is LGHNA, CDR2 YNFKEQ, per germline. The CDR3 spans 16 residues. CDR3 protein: CASSQDKQGNSYEQYF.

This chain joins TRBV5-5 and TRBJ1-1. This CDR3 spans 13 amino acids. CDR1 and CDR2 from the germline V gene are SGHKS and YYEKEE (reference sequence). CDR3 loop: CASSSDMAREAFF.

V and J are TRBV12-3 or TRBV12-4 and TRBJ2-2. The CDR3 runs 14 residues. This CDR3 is CASSFPSGTGELFF.

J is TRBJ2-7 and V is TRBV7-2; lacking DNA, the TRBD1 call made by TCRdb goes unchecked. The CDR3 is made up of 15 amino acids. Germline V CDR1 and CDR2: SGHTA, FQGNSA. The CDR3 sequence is CASSLGGQGNYEQYF.

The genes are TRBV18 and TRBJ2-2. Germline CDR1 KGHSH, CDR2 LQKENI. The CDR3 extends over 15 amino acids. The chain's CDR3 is CASSTAVKPMGSLFF.

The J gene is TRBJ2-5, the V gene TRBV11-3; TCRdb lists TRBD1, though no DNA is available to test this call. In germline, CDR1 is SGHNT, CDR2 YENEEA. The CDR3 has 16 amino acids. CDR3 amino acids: CASRLTRGMTQETQYF.

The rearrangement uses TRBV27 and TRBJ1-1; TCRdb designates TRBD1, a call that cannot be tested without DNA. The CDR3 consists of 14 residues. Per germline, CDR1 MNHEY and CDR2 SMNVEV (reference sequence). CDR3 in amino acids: CASSSRGLNTEAFF.

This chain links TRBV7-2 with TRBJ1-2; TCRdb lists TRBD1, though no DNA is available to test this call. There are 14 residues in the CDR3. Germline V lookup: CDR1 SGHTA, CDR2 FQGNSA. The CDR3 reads CASSLAEGGNGYTF.

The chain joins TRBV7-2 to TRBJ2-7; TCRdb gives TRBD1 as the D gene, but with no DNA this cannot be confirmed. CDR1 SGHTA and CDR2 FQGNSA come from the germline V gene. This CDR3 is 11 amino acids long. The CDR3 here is CASGTEYEQYF.

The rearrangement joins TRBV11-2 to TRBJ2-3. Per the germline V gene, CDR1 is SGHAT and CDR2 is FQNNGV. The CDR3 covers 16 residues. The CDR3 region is CASSLAGFPGTDTQYF.

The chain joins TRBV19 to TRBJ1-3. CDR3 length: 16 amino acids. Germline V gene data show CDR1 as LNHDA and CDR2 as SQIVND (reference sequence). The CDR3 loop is CASSYEDSSSGNTIYF.

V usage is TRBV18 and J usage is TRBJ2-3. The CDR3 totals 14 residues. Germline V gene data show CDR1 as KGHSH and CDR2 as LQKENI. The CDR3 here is CASSQTSSTDTQYF.

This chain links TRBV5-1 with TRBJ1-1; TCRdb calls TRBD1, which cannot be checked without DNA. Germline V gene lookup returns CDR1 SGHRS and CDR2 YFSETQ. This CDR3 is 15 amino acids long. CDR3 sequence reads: CASSLEPLSNTEAFF.

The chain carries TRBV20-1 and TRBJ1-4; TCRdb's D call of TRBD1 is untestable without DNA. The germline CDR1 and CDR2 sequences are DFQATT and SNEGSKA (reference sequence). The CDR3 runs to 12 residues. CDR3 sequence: CSARGGGEKLFF.

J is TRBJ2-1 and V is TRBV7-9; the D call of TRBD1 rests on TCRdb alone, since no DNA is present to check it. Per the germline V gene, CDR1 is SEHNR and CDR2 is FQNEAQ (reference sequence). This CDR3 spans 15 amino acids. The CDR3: CASSHTGTGINEQFF.

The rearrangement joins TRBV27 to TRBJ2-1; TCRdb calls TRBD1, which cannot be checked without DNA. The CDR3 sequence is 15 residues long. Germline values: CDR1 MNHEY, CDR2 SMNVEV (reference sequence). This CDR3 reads CASSFIRGPVNEQFF.

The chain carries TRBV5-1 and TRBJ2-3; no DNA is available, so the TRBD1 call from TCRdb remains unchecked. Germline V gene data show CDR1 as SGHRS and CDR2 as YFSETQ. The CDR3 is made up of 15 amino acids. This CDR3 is CASSPGAGSTDTQYF.

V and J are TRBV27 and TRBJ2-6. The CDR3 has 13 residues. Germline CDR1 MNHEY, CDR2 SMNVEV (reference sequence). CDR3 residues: CASSGRWANVLTF.

This chain's CDR3 is CASSPTLGLGTYEQYF. The chain is built from TRBV11-1 and TRBJ2-7; TCRdb picks TRBD2, but there is no DNA to check that call. CDR1 is SGHAT, CDR2 FQDESV, per germline (reference sequence). This CDR3 has 16 amino acids.

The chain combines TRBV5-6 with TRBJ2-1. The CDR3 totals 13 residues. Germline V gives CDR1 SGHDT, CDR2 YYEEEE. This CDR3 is CASSLVVVGEQFF.

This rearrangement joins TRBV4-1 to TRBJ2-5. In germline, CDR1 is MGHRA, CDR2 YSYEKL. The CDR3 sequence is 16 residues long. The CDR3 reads CASSQDPQASQETQYF.

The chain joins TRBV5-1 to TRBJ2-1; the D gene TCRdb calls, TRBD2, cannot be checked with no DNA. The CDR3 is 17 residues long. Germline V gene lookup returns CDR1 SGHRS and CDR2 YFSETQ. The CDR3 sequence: CASSSPWTSGRYNEQFF.

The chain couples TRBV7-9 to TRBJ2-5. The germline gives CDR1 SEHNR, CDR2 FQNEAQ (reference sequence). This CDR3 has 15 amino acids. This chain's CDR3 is CASSLATSGQETQYF. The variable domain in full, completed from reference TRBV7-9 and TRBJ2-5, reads DTGVSQNPRHKITKRGQNVTFRCDPISEHNRLYWYRQTLGQGPEFLTYFQNEAQLEKSRLLSDRFSAERPKGSFSTLEIQRTEQGDSAMYLCASSLATSGQETQYFGPGTRLLVL.

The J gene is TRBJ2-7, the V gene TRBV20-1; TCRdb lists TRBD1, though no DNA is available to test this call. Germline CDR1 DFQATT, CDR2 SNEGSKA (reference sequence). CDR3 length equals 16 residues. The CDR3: CSARDLEGGESYEQYF.

The CDR3 here is CASSQAQTAYYGYTF. The gene calls are TRBV3-1 and TRBJ1-2. The CDR3 covers 15 residues. CDR1 LGHDT and CDR2 YNNKEL come from the germline V gene (reference sequence). Complete variable domain (other parts from reference TRBV3-1 and TRBJ1-2): DTAVSQTPKYLVTQMGNDKSIKCEQNLGHDTMYWYKQDSKKFLKIMFSYNNKELIINETVPNRFSPKSPDKAHLNLHINSLELGDSAVYFCASSQAQTAYYGYTFGSGTRLTVV.

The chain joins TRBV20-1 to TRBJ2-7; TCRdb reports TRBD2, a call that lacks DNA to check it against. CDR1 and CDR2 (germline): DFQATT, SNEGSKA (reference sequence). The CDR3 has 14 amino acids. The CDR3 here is CSASLPGGAGEQYF.